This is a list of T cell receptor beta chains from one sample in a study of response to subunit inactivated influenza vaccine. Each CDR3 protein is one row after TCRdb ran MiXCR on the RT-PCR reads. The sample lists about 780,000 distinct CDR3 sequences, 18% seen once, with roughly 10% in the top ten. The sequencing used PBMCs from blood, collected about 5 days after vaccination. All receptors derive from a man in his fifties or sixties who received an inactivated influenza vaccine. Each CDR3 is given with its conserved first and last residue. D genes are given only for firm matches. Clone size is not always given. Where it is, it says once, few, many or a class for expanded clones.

TGTGCCAGCAGTTCCGGGACAGTGAAGACCCAGTACTTC	CASSSGTVKTQYF	TRBV6-5	TRBJ2-5	few	TRBD1
TGTGCCAGCAGTTACTCGGGGGCGAACACCGGGGAGCTGTTTTTT	CASSYSGANTGELFF	TRBV6-5	TRBJ2-2	many	NA
TGTGCCAGCAGCTTGGTCCAGATCATGAACACTGAAGCTTTCTTT	CASSLVQIMNTEAFF	TRBV5-6	TRBJ1-1	NA	NA
TGCAGTGCCCTTATTAGCGGTCCCTACGAGCAGTACTTC	CSALISGPYEQYF	TRBV20-1	TRBJ2-7	NA	NA
TGTGCCAGCAGCCAATCAGCGGGAAGCTCCTACGAGCAGTACTTC	CASSQSAGSSYEQYF	TRBV3-1	TRBJ2-7	NA	TRBD2
TGCGCCAGCACCGAGAGGGGGGGCGCAGATACGCAGTATTTT	CASTERGGADTQYF	TRBV5-1	TRBJ2-3	NA	NA
TGTGCCAGCAGCTTAACGGGTACGACGGGGAAGACCCAGTACTTC	CASSLTGTTGKTQYF	TRBV7-9	TRBJ2-5	NA	NA
TGTGCCAGCAGCGTAGGGGGACTAGCGTCCTACGAGCAGTACTTC	CASSVGGLASYEQYF	TRBV9	TRBJ2-7	few	TRBD2
TGTGCCAGCAAGCAGGGGGTGAACACTGAAGCTTTCTTT	CASKQGVNTEAFF	TRBV6-2/TRBV6-3	TRBJ1-1	NA	TRBD1
TGCGCCAGCAGCTTACAGCCTAGCACAGATACGCAGTATTTT	CASSLQPSTDTQYF	TRBV5-1	TRBJ2-3	NA	NA